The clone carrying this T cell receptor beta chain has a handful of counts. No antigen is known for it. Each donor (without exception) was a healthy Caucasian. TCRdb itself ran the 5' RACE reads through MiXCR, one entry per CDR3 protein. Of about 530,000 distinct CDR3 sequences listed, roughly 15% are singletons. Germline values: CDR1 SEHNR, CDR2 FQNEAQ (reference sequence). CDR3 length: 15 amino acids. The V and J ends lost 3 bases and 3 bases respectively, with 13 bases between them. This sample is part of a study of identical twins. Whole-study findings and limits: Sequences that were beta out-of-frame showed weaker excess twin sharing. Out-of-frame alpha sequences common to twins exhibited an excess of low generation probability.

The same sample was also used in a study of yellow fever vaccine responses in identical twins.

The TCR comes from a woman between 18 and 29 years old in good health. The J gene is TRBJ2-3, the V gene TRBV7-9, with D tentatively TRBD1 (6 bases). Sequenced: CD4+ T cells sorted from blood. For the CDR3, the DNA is TGTGCCAGCAGCTTCCCCTCTACAGGGACAGATACGCAGTATTTT. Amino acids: CASSFPSTGTDTQYF.